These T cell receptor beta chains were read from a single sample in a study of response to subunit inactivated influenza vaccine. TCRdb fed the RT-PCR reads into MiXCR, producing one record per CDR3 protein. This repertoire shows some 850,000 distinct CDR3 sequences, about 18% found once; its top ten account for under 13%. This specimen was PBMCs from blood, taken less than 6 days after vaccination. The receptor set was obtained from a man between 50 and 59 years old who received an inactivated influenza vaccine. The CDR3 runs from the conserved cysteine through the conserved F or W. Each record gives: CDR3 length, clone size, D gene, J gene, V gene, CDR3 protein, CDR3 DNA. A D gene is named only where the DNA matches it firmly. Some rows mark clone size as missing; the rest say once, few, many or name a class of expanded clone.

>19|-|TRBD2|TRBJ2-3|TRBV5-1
CASSQPPGTSGGAVDTQYF
TGCGCCAGCAGCCAACCCCCCGGGACTAGCGGGGGGGCAGTAGATACGCAGTATTTT
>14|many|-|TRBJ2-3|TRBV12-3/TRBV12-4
CASSPGNDADTQYF
TGTGCCAGCAGTCCGGGGAATGACGCAGATACGCAGTATTTT
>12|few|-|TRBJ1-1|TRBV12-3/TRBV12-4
CASSLQYSEAFF
TGTGCCAGCAGTTTGCAATACTCTGAAGCTTTCTTT
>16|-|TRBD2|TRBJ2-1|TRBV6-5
CASSSRGTAGGNEQFF
TGTGCCAGCAGTTCCCGGGGGACAGCGGGGGGCAATGAGCAGTTCTTC
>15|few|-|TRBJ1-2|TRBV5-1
CASSSRASTGGGYTF
TGCGCCAGCAGCTCCCGAGCATCGACGGGTGGTGGCTACACCTTC
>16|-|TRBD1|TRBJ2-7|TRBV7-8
CASSLVGTGSSYEQYF
TGTGCCAGCAGCTTAGTGGGGACAGGAAGCTCCTACGAGCAGTACTTC
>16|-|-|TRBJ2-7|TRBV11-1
CASSPYRGTKVYEQYF
TGTGCCAGCAGCCCTTATAGAGGGACAAAAGTCTACGAGCAGTACTTC
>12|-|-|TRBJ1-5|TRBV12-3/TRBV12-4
CASSFNMQPQHF
TGTGCCAGCAGTTTTAATATGCAGCCCCAGCATTTT
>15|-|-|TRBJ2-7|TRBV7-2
CASSLDAGTGYEQYF
TGTGCCAGCAGCTTAGACGCAGGGACTGGGTACGAGCAGTACTTC
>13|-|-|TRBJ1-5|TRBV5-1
CASSPHGNQPQHF
TGCGCCAGCAGCCCTCATGGGAATCAGCCCCAGCATTTT
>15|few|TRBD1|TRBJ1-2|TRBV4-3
CASSLGQGNNYGYTF
TGCGCCAGCAGCCTAGGACAGGGGAATAACTATGGCTACACCTTC
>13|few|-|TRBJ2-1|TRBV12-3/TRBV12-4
CASSSGGSTGRIF
TGTGCCAGCAGCTCTGGGGGTTCGACAGGTAGGATCTTC
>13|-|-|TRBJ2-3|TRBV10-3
CAISEPGGPTQYF
TGTGCCATCAGTGAGCCTGGGGGACCTACGCAGTATTTT
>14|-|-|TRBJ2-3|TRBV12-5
CASGPDGNTDTQYF
TGTGCTAGTGGTCCGGACGGGAACACAGATACGCAGTATTTT
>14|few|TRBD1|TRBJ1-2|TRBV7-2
CASSATTGDYGYTF
TGTGCCAGCAGCGCCACCACAGGGGACTATGGCTACACCTTC
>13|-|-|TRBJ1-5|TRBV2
CASSEGFNQPQHF
TGTGCCAGCAGTGAGGGGTTCAATCAGCCCCAGCATTTT
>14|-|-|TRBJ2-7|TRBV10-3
CAISESVVGYEQYF
TGTGCCATCAGTGAGTCGGTTGTCGGCTACGAGCAGTACTTC
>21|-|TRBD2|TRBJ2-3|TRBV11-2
CASSLGDYLVGLAGFPDTQYF
TGTGCCAGCAGCTTAGGGGATTATTTAGTGGGACTAGCGGGGTTCCCAGATACGCAGTATTTT
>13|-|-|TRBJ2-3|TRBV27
CASFRMGGDTQYF
TGTGCCAGCTTCAGAATGGGAGGAGATACGCAGTATTTT
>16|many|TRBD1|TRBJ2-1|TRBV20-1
CSADGFTGVGYNEQFF
TGCAGTGCGGATGGTTTTACAGGGGTTGGCTACAATGAGCAGTTCTTC
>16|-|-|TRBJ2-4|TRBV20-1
CSARTLQDSSKNIQYF
TGCAGTGCTAGAACCTTACAGGATTCGTCCAAAAACATTCAGTACTTC
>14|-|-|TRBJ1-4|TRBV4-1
CASSQGVANEKLFF
TGCGCCAGCAGCCAGGGGGTAGCTAATGAAAAACTGTTTTTT
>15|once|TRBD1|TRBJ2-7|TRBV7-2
CASSVRGTGPYEQYF
TGTGCCAGCAGCGTCCGAGGGACAGGGCCCTACGAGCAGTACTTC
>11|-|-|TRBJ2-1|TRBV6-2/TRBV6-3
CASSYGTSLDF
TGTGCCAGCAGTTACGGGACCTCCCTCGACTTC
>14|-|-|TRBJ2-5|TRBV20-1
CSARGVAVQETQYF
TGCAGTGCTAGAGGCGTGGCAGTCCAAGAGACCCAGTACTTC
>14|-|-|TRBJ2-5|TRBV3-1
CASNRRGRQETQYF
TGTGCCAGCAACCGGCGGGGTAGACAAGAGACCCAGTACTTC
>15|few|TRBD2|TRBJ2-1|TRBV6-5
CASSYGLETYNEQFF
TGTGCCAGCAGTTACGGACTAGAAACCTACAATGAGCAGTTCTTC
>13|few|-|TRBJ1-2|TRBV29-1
CSVEGRANPLATF
TGCAGCGTTGAAGGCAGGGCGAATCCTCTTGCCACCTTC